This TCR beta chain was sequenced during a study of cytomegalovirus exposure and HLA in healthy donors. Background on the study: An early data release held tens of millions of unique TCRs from HLA-typed donors.

This PCR relied on a set of 60 Vbeta primers and 13 Jbeta primers. The method was immunoSEQ multiplex PCR; TCRdb's version includes in-frame clones alone and lacks a portion of them. The sample contains 200,000 to 250,000 clones, around four fifths of which appear only once. Trimming cost V 3 bases and J 7 bases; bases outside gene matches: 6. CDR1 and CDR2 (germline): MNHNS, SASEGT. The CDR3 has 13 residues. The sequencing sample was made of PBMCs. This TCR was sampled from a boy between 2 and 10 years old in good health and CMV-seronegative. The gene calls are TRBV6-1 and TRBJ2-7; 7 bases agree with TRBD1. The CDR3 reads CASSETGSGEQYF. In DNA form, the CDR3 reads TGTGCCAGCAGTGAGACAGGGTCGGGAGAGCAGTACTTC.